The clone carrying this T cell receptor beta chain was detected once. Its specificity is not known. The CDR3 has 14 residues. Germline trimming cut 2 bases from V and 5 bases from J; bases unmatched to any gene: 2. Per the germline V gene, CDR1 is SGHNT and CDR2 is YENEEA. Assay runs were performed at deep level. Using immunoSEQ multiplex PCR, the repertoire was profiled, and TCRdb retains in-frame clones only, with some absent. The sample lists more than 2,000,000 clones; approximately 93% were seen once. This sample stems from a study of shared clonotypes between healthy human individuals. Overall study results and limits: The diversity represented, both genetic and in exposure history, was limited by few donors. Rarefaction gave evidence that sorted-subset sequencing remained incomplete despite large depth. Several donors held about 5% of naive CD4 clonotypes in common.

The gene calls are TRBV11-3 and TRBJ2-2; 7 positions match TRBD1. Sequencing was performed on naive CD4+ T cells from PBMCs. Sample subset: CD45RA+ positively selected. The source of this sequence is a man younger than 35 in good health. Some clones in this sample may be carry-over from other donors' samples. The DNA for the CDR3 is TGTGCCAGCAGCTTACAGGGGGAGACCGGGGAGCTGTTTTTT. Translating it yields CASSLQGETGELFF.